This entry concerns a single T cell receptor (beta chain). This entry comes from a study of control samples from healthy donors and cancer patients. Only in-frame clones appear in the TCRdb table, and some are missing; sequencing was by immunoSEQ multiplex PCR. The sample contains about 82,000 clones, just under 95% of which appear only once. The specimen sequenced was blood. The sequence came from a woman aged 18-29 years in good health.

The CDR3 loop reads CASGRSGETQYF. In DNA form, the CDR3 reads TGTGCCAGTGGTAGGTCGGGAGAGACCCAGTACTTC. V and J are TRBV25-1 and TRBJ2-5; no definite D call. Germline CDR1 and CDR2: MGHDK and SYGVNS. V was clipped by 9 bases and J by 4 bases, with 12 bases between them. The CDR3 has 12 amino acids.